Reported below is one TCR beta chain. Its target is unknown. The CDR3 regions of TCR beta were amplified from RNA transcripts. TCR CDR3 regions were first amplified by RT-PCR with HTBI primers. TCRdb ran MiXCR on the multiplex PCR reads and lists one entry per CDR3 protein. The table records around 600,000 distinct CDR3 sequences, over 40% of them present only once. The source of the sample is a study of T cells in Graves' hyperthyroidism and ophthalmopathy. Overall study results and limits: Among thyroid clonotypes expanded above 0.001, most also appeared in blood.

V was clipped by 6 bases and J by 8 bases; unmatched bases: 13. This CDR3 region has 15 residues. Germline V gene lookup returns CDR1 DFQATT and CDR2 SNEGSKA (reference sequence). This TCR came from an adult man with Graves' disease, either hyperthyroidism or ophthalmopathy (not recorded which). The sample was peripheral blood or thyroid tissue (not recorded which). The V and J genes are TRBV20-1 and TRBJ1-4; the match to TRBD1 covers 9 bases. CDR3 sequence: CSASTTGTGNEKLFF. The CDR3 coding sequence is TGCAGTGCCAGTACGACCGGGACAGGGAACGAAAAACTGTTTTTT.